This T cell receptor beta chain was recorded in a study of T cells in Graves' hyperthyroidism and ophthalmopathy. TCR beta CDR3 regions were amplified from RNA. RT-PCR in the first round (using the HTBI primer set) targeted the TCR CDR3. Via MiXCR, TCRdb re-called the multiplex PCR reads, giving one row per CDR3 protein. Among around 370,000 distinct CDR3 sequences listed, less than 20% were seen once. Study-wide findings and caveats: Blood also held most thyroid clonotypes expanded beyond 0.001.

Details on this clonotype: The antigen is not known.

This CDR3 spans 16 amino acids. CDR1 is SNHLY and CDR2 is FYNNEI in the germline V gene. V lost 6 bases, J lost 4 bases, and 21 bases lay in between. Ophthalmopathy patients had Clinical Activity Score at least 3, NOSPECS grade at least 4, duration under 3 months. Sequencing used blood. The TCR originated in a young man with Graves' ophthalmopathy. This chain connects TRBV2 to TRBJ1-1; D is perhaps TRBD1 (5 bases). The CDR3 loop is CASRTGHAGGSTEAFF. In DNA, the CDR3 is TGTGCCAGCAGGACTGGACACGCGGGGGGGAGCACTGAAGCTTTCTTT.